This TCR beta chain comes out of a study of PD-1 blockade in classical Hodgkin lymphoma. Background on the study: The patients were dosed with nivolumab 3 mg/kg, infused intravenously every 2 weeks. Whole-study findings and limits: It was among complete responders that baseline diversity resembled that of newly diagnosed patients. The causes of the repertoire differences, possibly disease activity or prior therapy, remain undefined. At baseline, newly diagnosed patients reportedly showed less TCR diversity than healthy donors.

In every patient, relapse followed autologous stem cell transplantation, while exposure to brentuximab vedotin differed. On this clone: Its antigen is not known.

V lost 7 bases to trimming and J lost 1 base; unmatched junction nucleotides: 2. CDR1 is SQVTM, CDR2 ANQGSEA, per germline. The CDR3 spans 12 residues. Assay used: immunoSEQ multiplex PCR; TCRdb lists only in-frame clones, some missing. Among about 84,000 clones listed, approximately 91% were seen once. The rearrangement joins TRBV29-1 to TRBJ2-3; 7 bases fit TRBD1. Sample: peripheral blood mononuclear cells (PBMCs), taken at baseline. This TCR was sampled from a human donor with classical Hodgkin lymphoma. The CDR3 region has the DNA TGCAGCGCCGGACAGGGCACAGATACGCAGTATTTT. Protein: CSAGQGTDTQYF.